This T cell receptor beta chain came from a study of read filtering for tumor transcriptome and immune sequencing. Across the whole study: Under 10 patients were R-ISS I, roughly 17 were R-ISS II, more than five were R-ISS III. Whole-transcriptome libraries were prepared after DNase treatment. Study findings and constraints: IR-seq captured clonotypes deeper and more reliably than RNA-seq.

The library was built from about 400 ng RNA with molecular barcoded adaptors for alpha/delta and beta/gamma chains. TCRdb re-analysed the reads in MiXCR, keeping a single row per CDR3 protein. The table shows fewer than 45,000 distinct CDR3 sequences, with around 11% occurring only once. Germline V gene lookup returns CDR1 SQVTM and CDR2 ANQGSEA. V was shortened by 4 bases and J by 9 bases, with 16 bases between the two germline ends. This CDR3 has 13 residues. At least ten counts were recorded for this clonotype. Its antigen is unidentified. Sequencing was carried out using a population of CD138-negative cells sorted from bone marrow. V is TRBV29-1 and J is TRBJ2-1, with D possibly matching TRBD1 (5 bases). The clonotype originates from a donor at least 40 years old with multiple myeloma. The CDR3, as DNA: TGCAGCGTTGCCCAGGGTCTCCGCAGTGAGCAGTTCTTC. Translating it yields CSVAQGLRSEQFF.